This T cell receptor beta chain emerged from a study of T cell clonality in common variable immunodeficiency. Generated by immunoSEQ multiplex PCR, the TCRdb table keeps only in-frame clones and is missing some. Observed in the sample are about 81,000 clones, none of them singletons. With respect to this clone: The sequence runs out 3 residues before the end of the CDR3; the remainder is reconstructed from the germline J gene.

Germline CDR1 SEHNR, CDR2 FQNEAQ (reference sequence). The CDR3 is 13 amino acids. Sequenced material: peripheral blood mononuclear cells. This sequence was found in a person aged 18-69 years in good health. The chain carries TRBV7-9 and TRBJ1-1, with a possible D match to TRBD1 (5 bases). CDR3 DNA (partial): TGTGCCAGCAGCTTAGCGGGGCGCAACAGG. Protein: CASSLAGRNR. The full CDR3 reads CASSLAGRNRAFF.